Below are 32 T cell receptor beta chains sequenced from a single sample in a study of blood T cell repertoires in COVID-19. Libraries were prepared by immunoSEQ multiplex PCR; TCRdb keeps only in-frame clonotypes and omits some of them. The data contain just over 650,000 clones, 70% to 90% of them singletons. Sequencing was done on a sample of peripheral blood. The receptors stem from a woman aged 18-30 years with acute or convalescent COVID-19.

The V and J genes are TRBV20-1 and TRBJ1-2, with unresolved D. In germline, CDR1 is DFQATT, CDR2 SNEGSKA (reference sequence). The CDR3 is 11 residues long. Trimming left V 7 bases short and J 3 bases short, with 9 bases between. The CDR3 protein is CSGKEDYGYTF. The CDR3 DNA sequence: TGCAGTGGTAAGGAGGACTATGGCTACACCTTC.

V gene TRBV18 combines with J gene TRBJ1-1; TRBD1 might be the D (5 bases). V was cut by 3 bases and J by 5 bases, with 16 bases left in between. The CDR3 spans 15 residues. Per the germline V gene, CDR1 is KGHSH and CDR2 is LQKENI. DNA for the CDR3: TGTGCCAGCTCACCCCCTAGACGGGAGGGGACTGAAGCTTTCTTT. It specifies CASSPPRREGTEAFF.

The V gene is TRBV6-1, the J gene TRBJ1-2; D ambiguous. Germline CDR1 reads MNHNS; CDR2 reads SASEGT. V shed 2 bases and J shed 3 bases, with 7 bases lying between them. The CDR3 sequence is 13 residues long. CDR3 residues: CASSEWGDYGYTF. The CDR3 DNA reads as TGTGCCAGCAGTGAATGGGGAGACTATGGCTACACCTTC.

The CDR3 is CASRRTGKLYGYTF. The CDR3 bases are TGTGCCAGCAGGAGGACAGGGAAGCTCTATGGCTACACCTTC. V gene TRBV27 combines with J gene TRBJ1-2; 8 bases align to TRBD1. The germline gives CDR1 MNHEY, CDR2 SMNVEV (reference sequence). The V and J ends lost 6 bases and 4 bases, in that order; junction bases with no gene match: 7. This CDR3 contains 14 residues.

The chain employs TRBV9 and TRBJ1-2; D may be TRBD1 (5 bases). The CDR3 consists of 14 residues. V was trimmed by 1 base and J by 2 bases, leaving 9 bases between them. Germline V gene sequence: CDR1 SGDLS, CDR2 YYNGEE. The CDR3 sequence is CASSVRGNNYGYTF. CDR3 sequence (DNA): TGTGCCAGCAGCGTAAGGGGAAACAACTATGGCTACACCTTC.

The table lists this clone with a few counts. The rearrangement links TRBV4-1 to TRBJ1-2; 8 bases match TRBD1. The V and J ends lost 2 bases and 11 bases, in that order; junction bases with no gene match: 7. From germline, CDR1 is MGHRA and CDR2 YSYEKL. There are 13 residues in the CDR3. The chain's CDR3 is CASSQLGQETYTF. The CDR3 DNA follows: TGCGCCAGCAGCCAATTGGGACAGGAAACTTACACCTTC.

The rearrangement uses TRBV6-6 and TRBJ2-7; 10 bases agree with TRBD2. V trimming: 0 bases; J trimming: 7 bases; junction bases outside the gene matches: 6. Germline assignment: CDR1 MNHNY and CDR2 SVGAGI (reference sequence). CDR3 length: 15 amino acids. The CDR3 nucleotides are TGTGCCAGCAGTTACTCGATTAGCGGGGGGTATGAGCAGTACTTC. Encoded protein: CASSYSISGGYEQYF.

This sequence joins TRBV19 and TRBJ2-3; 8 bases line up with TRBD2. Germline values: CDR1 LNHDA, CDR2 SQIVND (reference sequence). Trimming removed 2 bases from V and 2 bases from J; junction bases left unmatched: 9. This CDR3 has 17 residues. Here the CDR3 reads CASSIRGAGAFTDTQYF. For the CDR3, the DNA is TGTGCCAGTAGTATACGGGGAGCGGGGGCCTTCACAGATACGCAGTATTTT.

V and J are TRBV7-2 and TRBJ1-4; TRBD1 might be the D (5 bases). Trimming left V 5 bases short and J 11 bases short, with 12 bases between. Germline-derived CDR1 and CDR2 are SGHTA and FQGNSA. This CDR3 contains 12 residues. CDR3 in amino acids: CASSRDSRKLFF. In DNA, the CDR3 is TGTGCCAGCAGCCGGGACTCGCGGAAACTGTTTTTT.

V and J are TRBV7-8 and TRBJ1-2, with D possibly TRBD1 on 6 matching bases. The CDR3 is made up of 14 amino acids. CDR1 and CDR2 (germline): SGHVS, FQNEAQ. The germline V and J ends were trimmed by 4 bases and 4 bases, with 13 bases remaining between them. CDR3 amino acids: CASSYRQEGYGYTF. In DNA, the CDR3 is TGTGCCAGCAGCTACCGACAGGAAGGCTATGGCTACACCTTC.

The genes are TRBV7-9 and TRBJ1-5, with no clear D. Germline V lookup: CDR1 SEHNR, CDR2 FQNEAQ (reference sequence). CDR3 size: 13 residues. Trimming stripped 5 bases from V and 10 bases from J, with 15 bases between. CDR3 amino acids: CASSIGRGSPQHF. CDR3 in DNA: TGTGCCAGCAGCATAGGGCGGGGAAGTCCCCAGCATTTT.

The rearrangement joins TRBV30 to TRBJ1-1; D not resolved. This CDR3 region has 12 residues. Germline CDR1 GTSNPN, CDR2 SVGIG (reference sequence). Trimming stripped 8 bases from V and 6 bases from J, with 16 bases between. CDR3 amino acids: CALQPTVAEAFF. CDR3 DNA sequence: TGTGCCCTACAGCCTACCGTGGCTGAAGCTTTCTTT. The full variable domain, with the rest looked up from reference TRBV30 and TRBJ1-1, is SQTIHQWPATLVQPVGSPLSLECTVEGTSNPNLYWYRQAAGRGLQLLFYSVGIGQISSEVPQNLSASRPQDRQFILSSKKLLLSDSGFYLCALQPTVAEAFFGQGTRLTVV.

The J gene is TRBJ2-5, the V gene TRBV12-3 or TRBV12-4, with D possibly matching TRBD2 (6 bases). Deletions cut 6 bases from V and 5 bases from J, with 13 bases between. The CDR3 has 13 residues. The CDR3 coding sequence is TGTGCCAGCAGCCCCGGACTAAAGGAGACCCAGTACTTC. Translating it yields CASSPGLKETQYF.

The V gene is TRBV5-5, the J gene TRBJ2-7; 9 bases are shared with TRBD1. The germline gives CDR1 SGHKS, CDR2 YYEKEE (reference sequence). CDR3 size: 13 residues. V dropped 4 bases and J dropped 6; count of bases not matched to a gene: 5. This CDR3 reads CASSLVTGGEQYF. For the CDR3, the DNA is TGTGCCAGCAGCCTGGTGACAGGGGGCGAGCAGTACTTC.

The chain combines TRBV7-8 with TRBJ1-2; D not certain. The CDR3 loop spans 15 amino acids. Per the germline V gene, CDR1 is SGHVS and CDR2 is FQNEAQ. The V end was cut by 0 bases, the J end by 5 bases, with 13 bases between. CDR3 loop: CASSLAGGQAYGYTF. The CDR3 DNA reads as TGTGCCAGCAGCTTAGCGGGCGGGCAGGCTTATGGCTACACCTTC.

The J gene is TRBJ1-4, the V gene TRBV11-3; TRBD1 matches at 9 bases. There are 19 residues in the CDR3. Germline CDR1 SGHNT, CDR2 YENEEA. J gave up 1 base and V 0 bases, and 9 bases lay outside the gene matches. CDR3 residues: CASSLEWTGAERTNEKLFF. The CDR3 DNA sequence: TGTGCCAGCAGCTTAGAATGGACAGGGGCCGAAAGAACTAATGAAAAACTGTTTTTT.

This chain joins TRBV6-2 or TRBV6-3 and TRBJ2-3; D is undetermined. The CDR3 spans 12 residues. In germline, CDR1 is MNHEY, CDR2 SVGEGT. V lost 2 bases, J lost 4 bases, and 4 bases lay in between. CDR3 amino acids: CASSYGPDTQYF. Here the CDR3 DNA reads TGTGCCAGCAGTTACGGGCCAGATACGCAGTATTTT.

This chain's CDR3 is CASSIEGGYEQYF. In DNA form, the CDR3 reads TGTGCCAGTAGTATAGAGGGGGGCTACGAGCAGTACTTC. The chain joins TRBV19 to TRBJ2-7; D is possibly TRBD2 (6 bases). Germline CDR1 LNHDA, CDR2 SQIVND (reference sequence). V was shortened by 0 bases and J by 3 bases, with 6 bases between the two germline ends. CDR3 length equals 13 residues. The full variable domain, rest sourced from reference TRBV19 and TRBJ2-7, is DGGITQSPKYLFRKEGQNVTLSCEQNLNHDAMYWYRQDPGQGLRLIYYSQIVNDFQKGDIAEGYSVSREKKESFPLTVTSAQKNPTAFYLCASSIEGGYEQYFGPGTRLTVT.

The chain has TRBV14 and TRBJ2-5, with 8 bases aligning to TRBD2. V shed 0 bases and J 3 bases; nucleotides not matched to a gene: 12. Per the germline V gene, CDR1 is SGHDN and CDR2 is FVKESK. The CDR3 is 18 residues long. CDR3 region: CASSQDLLWRGAEETQYF. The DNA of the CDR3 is TGTGCCAGCAGCCAAGACCTCCTCTGGCGGGGGGCGGAAGAGACCCAGTACTTC.

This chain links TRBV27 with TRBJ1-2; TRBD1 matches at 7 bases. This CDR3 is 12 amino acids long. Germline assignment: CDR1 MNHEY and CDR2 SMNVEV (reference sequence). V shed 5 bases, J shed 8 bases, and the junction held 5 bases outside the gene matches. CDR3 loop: CASSPQGEGYTF. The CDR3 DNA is TGTGCCAGCAGTCCCCAGGGGGAGGGCTACACCTTC.

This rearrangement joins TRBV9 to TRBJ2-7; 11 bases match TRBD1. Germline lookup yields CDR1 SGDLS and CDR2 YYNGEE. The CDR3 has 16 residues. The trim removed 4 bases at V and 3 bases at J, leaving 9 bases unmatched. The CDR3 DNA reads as TGTGCCAGCAGCCCCCCAGGGGGACAGGGGGTCTACGAGCAGTACTTC. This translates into CASSPPGGQGVYEQYF.

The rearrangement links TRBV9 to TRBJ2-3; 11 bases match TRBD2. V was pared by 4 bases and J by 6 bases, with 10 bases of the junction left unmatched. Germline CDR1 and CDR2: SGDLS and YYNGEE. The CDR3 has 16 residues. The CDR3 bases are TGTGCCAGCAGCCTAAGTAGCGGGGGGGCTGGGGATACGCAGTATTTT. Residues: CASSLSSGGAGDTQYF.

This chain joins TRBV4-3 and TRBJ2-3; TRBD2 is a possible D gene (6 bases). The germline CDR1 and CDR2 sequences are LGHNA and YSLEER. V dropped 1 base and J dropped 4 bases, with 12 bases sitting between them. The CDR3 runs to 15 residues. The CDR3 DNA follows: TGCGCCAGCAGCCAAGCAAGGGGAGGCGCAGATACGCAGTATTTT. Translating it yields CASSQARGGADTQYF.

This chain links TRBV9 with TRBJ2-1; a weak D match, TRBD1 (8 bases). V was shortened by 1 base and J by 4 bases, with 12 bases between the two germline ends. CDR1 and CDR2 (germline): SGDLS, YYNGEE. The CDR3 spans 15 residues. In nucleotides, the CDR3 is TGTGCCAGCAGCGTAAGCGGGACAGGTTACAATGAGCAGTTCTTC. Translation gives CASSVSGTGYNEQFF.

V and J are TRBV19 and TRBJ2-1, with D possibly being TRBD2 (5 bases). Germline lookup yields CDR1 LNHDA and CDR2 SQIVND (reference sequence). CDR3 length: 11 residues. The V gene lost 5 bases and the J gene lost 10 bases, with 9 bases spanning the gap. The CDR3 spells CASSSRLEQFF. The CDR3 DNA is TGTGCCAGTAGTTCCAGACTAGAGCAGTTCTTC.

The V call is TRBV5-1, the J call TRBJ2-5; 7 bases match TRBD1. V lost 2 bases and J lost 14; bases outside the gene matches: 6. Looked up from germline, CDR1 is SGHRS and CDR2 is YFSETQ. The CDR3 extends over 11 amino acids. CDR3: CASSFGQVTYF. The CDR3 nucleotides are TGCGCCAGCAGCTTTGGACAGGTCACCTACTTC.

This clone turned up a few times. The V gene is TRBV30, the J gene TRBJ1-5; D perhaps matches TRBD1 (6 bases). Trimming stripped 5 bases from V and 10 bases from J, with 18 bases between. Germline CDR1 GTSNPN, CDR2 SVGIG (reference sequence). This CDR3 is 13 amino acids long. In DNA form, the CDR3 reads TGTGCCTGGTCTAGAGGACAGCTTCGACCCCAGCATTTT. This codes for CAWSRGQLRPQHF.

The CDR3 here is CASSLLESSNTGELFF. The CDR3 DNA reads as TGTGCCAGCAGCCTACTAGAAAGTTCGAACACCGGGGAGCTGTTTTTT. V usage is TRBV9 and J usage is TRBJ2-2, with D maybe TRBD2 (5 bases). The CDR3 has 16 amino acids. V lost 4 bases to trimming and J lost 0 bases, with 13 bases between them. Per the germline V gene, CDR1 is SGDLS and CDR2 is YYNGEE. Filled out from reference TRBV9 and TRBJ2-2, the complete variable domain reads DSGVTQTPKHLITATGQRVTLRCSPRSGDLSVYWYQQSLDQGLQFLIQYYNGEERAKGNILERFSAQQFPDLHSELNLSSLELGDSALYFCASSLLESSNTGELFFGEGSRLTVL.

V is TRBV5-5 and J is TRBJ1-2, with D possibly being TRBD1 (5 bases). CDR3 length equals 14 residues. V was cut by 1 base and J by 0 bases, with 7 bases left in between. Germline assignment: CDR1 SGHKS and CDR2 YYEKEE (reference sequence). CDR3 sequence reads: CASSLWDSNYGYTF. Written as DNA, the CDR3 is TGTGCCAGCAGCTTGTGGGACTCTAACTATGGCTACACCTTC.

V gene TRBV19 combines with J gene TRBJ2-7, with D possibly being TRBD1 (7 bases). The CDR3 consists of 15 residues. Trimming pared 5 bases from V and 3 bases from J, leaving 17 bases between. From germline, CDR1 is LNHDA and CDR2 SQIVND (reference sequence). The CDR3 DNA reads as TGTGCCAGTAGTGACCAGGGGGGTGCCCACTACGAGCAGTACTTC. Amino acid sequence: CASSDQGGAHYEQYF.

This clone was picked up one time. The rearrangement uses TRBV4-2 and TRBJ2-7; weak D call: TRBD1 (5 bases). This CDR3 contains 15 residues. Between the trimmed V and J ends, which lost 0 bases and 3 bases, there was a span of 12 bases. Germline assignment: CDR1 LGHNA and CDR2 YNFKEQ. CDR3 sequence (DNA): TGTGCCAGCAGCCAAGAGGAGCAGGGCCTCTACGAGCAGTACTTC. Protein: CASSQEEQGLYEQYF.

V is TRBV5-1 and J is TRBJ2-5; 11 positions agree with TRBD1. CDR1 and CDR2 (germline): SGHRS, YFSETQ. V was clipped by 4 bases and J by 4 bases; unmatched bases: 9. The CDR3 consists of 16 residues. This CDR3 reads CASSLDRGLRGETQYF. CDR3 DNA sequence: TGCGCCAGCAGCCTGGACAGGGGGCTAAGAGGAGAGACCCAGTACTTC.